A selection of T cell receptor beta chains follows, all from one sample in a study of T cells in localized non-small cell lung cancer. This table comes from immunoSEQ multiplex PCR, and its TCRdb copy is limited to in-frame clones, with some not included. The sample consists of tens of thousands of clones, 75% to 85% of them appearing once. The sequences come from PBMCs, collected before any cancer treatment. The receptors here all came from a man aged 40 to 75 with stage II lung adenocarcinoma. Both conserved end residues are part of each CDR3. The D gene is left open where the match is weak. Some rows have no size entry. The others give once, few or many, or a class for an expanded clone.

clone size: -; D gene: -; V gene: TRBV6-7; J gene: TRBJ2-3; CDR3 protein: CASNPNDYLVSGRTDTQYF; CDR3 DNA: TGTGCCAGCAATCCAAACGACTATCTAGTGTCGGGTCGCACAGATACGCAGTATTTT
clone size: -; D gene: -; V gene: TRBV9; J gene: TRBJ2-3; CDR3 protein: CASSVEAGASTDTQYF; CDR3 DNA: TGTGCCAGCAGCGTAGAGGCGGGGGCTAGCACAGATACGCAGTATTTT
clone size: few; D gene: -; V gene: TRBV6-5; J gene: TRBJ1-1; CDR3 protein: CASSTNTEAFF; CDR3 DNA: TGTGCCAGCAGCACTAATACTGAAGCTTTCTTT
clone size: -; D gene: -; V gene: TRBV7-8; J gene: TRBJ1-1; CDR3 protein: CASSLVFAGMNTEAFF; CDR3 DNA: TGTGCCAGCAGCTTAGTCTTCGCAGGAATGAACACTGAAGCTTTCTTT
clone size: -; D gene: -; V gene: TRBV7-2; J gene: TRBJ2-2; CDR3 protein: CASSSGQITGELFF; CDR3 DNA: TGTGCCAGCAGCTCGGGACAAATCACCGGGGAGCTGTTTTTT
clone size: -; D gene: TRBD1; V gene: TRBV28; J gene: TRBJ2-2; CDR3 protein: CATPGQSNTGELFF; CDR3 DNA: TGTGCCACCCCGGGACAGTCGAACACCGGGGAGCTGTTTTTT
clone size: -; D gene: -; V gene: TRBV9; J gene: TRBJ1-5; CDR3 protein: CASSVSQGDQPQHF; CDR3 DNA: TGTGCCAGCAGCGTAAGTCAGGGAGATCAGCCCCAGCATTTT
clone size: -; D gene: TRBD1; V gene: TRBV7-6; J gene: TRBJ1-2; CDR3 protein: CASSYTGGDGYTF; CDR3 DNA: TGTGCCAGCAGCTATACAGGGGGCGATGGCTACACCTTC
clone size: -; D gene: -; V gene: TRBV4-2; J gene: TRBJ2-7; CDR3 protein: CASSQDRWGYEQYF; CDR3 DNA: TGTGCCAGCAGCCAAGATCGGTGGGGCTACGAGCAGTACTTC
clone size: -; D gene: TRBD1; V gene: TRBV7-4; J gene: TRBJ2-7; CDR3 protein: CASSRRTGPYEQYF; CDR3 DNA: TGTGCCAGCAGCCGTAGGACAGGGCCCTACGAGCAGTACTTC
clone size: -; D gene: TRBD2; V gene: TRBV5-1; J gene: TRBJ2-1; CDR3 protein: CASSTGTSGLDEQFF; CDR3 DNA: TGCGCCAGCAGCACCGGGACTAGCGGGTTGGATGAGCAGTTCTTC
clone size: -; D gene: TRBD1; V gene: TRBV2; J gene: TRBJ1-5; CDR3 protein: CASRTGEISNQPQHF; CDR3 DNA: TGTGCCAGCAGGACAGGGGAAATTAGCAATCAGCCCCAGCATTTT
clone size: once; D gene: TRBD2; V gene: TRBV19; J gene: TRBJ2-1; CDR3 protein: CASSTTSGSGASYNEQFF; CDR3 DNA: TGTGCCAGTAGTACGACTAGCGGGAGCGGGGCCTCCTACAATGAGCAGTTCTTC
clone size: -; D gene: -; V gene: TRBV6-5; J gene: TRBJ1-2; CDR3 protein: CASSSGGGDYGYTF; CDR3 DNA: TGTGCCAGCAGTTCGGGGGGGGGCGACTATGGCTACACCTTC
clone size: -; D gene: -; V gene: TRBV5-4; J gene: TRBJ2-4; CDR3 protein: CASSQDISGPPIQYF; CDR3 DNA: TGTGCCAGCAGCCAAGACATTTCGGGGCCTCCCATTCAGTACTTC